This TCR beta chain was documented in a study of identical twins. The ends lost 6 bases at V and 9 bases at J; junction bases unmatched: 10. The CDR3 runs 14 residues. Per the germline V gene, CDR1 is MGHDK and CDR2 is SYGVNS. TCRdb ran MiXCR on the 5' RACE reads and lists one entry per CDR3 protein. The profile shows 650,000 to 800,000 distinct CDR3 sequences, more than 6.5% of them singletons. Another study also made use of these data, one on yellow fever vaccine responses in identical twins.

The V and J genes are TRBV25-1 and TRBJ2-1; TRBD2 matches at 8 bases. Sequenced: PBMCs. The source is a woman in her late teens or twenties in good health. The DNA of the CDR3 is TGTGCCAGCAGATCCTCGCGGGAGGTTACTGAGCAGTTCTTC. It translates to CASRSSREVTEQFF.